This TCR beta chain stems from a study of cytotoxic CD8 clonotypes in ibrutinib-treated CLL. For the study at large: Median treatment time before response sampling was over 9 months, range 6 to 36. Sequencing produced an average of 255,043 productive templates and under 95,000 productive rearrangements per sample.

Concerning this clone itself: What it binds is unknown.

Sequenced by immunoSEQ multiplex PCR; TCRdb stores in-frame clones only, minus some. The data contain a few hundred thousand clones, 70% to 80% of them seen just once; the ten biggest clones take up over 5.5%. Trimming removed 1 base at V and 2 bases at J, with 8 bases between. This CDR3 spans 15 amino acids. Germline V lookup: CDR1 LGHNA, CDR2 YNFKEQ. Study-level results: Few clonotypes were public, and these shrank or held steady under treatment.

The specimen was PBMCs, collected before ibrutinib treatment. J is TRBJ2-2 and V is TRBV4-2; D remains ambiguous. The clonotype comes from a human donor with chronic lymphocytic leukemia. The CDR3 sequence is CASSQVSFNTGELFF. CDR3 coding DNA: TGTGCCAGCAGCCAAGTATCGTTCAACACCGGGGAGCTGTTTTTT.